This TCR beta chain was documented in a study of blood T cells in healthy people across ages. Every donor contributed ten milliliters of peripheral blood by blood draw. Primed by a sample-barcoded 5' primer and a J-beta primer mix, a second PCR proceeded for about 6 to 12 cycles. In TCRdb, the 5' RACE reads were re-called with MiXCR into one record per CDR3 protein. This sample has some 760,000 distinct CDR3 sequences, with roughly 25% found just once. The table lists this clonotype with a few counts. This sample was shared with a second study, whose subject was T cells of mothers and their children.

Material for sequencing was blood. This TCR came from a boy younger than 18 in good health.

The CDR3 nucleotides read TGTGCCAGCATATCCAGCGCCAGCTCCTACAATGAGCAGTTCTTC. This codes for CASISSASSYNEQFF. The rearrangement links TRBV7-9 to TRBJ2-1; D is unclear. This CDR3 contains 15 residues. Trimming left V 7 bases short and J 0 bases short, with 13 bases between. CDR1 SEHNR and CDR2 FQNEAQ come from the germline V gene (reference sequence).